The T cell receptor (beta chain) under discussion was sequenced for a study of monozygotic twins with inflammatory bowel disease. Donors each gave around 2.3 ml of blood. Without any T cell sorting, total RNA was isolated from whole blood. This CDR3 contains 15 residues. The germline V gene has CDR1 LGHNA and CDR2 YSLEER. Following a re-call of the 5' RACE reads, TCRdb has one entry per CDR3 protein and lacks DNA. Its table lists roughly 330,000 distinct CDR3 sequences. Overall study findings and caveats: The co-twins with IBD showed lower TCRbeta diversity (inverse Simpson) than their healthy siblings. There was no support for any single strong signal or clonotype associated with IBD.

In regard to this clonotype: Its antigen is undetermined.

The V and J genes are TRBV4-3 and TRBJ2-2; checking the TCRdb D call of TRBD2 is not possible without DNA. The sequence was collected from a human donor with ulcerative colitis or Crohn's disease, or a healthy co-twin of an affected twin (not recorded which). Sequencing was carried out using blood. CDR3: CASSQEGGDTGELFF.